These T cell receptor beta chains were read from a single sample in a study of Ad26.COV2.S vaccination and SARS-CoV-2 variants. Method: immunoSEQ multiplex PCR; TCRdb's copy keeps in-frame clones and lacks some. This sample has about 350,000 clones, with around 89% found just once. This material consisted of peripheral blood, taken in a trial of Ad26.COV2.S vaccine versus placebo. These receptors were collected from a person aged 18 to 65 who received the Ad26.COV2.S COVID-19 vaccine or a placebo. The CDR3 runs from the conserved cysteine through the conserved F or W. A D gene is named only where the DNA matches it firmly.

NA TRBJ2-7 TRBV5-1 CASSAGGTEQYF TGCGCCAGCAGCGCTGGCGGGACGGAGCAGTACTTC
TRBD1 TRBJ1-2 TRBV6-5 CASSAGQTFNYGYTF TGTGCCAGCAGCGCGGGACAGACTTTTAACTATGGCTACACCTTC
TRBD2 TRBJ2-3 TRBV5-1 CASSRGSGSPTDTQYF TGCGCCAGCAGCAGAGGTAGCGGGAGCCCAACAGATACGCAGTATTTT
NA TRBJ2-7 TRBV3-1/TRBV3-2 CASSQGVGDYEQYF TGTGCCAGCAGCCAAGGTGTTGGGGACTACGAGCAGTACTTC
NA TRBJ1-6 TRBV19 CASSIKSGFNYNSPLHF TGTGCCAGTAGTATAAAGTCAGGGTTCAACTATAATTCACCCCTCCACTTT
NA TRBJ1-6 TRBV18 CASSPESSYNSPLHF TGTGCCAGCTCACCGGAAAGCTCCTATAATTCACCCCTCCACTTT
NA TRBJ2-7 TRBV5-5 CASSLRAHYEQYF TGTGCCAGCAGCTTGCGGGCCCACTACGAGCAGTACTTC
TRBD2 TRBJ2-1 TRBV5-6 CASSPLGRGTYNEQFF TGTGCCAGCAGCCCCCTTGGGCGGGGGACCTACAATGAGCAGTTCTTC
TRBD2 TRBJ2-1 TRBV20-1 CSCTSGLVQFF TGCAGTTGTACTAGCGGTTTGGTGCAGTTCTTC
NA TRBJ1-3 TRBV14 CASSQEGSTGNTIYF TGTGCCAGCAGCCAAGAAGGCAGCACTGGAAACACCATATATTTT
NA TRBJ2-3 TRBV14 CASSQVGTGTDTQYF TGTGCCAGCAGCCAAGTTGGGACGGGCACAGATACGCAGTATTTT